This TCR beta chain appears in the sequencing data of a study of cytomegalovirus exposure and HLA in healthy donors. Regarding the study as a whole: Rare TCR sequences predominated, though certain public TCRs were found in many donors.

Of note for this clone: As yet, its antigen is unknown. The germline gene is not matched at one end of the junction; a read error may be the cause.

Amplification used 60 Vbeta primers and 13 Jbeta primers. Sequenced by immunoSEQ multiplex PCR; TCRdb stores in-frame clones only, minus some. This sample carries some 180,000 clones, about 80% of them seen once, and the ten largest clones take about 1.5%. Germline V gene sequence: CDR1 SSHAT, CDR2 FNYEAQ (reference sequence). This CDR3 has 15 residues. The chain joins TRBV7-7 to TRBJ2-5; D may be TRBD2 (6 bases). The clonotype comes from a man between 18 and 29 years old in good health and CMV-seronegative. Sample: PBMCs. CDR3 sequence: CASSFGGTGRETQYF. The DNA of the CDR3 is TGTGCTAGCAGCTTCGGCGGGACGGGGCGAGAGACCCAGTACTTC.